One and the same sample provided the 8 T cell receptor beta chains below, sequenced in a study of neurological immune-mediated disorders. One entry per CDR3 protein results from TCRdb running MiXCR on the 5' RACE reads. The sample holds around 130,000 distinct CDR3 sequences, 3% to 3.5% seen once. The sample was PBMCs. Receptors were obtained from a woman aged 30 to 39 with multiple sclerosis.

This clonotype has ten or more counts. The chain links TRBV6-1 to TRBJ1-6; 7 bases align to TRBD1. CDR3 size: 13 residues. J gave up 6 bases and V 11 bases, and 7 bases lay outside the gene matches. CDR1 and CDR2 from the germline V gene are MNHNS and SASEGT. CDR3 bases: TGTGCCGGAAGCCGGGACAGTAATTCACCCCTCCACTTT. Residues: CAGSRDSNSPLHF.

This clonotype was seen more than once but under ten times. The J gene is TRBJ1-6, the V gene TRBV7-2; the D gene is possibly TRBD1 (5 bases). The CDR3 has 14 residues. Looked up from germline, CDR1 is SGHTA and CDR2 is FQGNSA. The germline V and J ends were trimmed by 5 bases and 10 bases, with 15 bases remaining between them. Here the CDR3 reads CASSGPIGVSPLHF. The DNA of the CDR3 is TGTGCCAGCAGCGGCCCGATAGGGGTCTCACCCCTCCACTTT.

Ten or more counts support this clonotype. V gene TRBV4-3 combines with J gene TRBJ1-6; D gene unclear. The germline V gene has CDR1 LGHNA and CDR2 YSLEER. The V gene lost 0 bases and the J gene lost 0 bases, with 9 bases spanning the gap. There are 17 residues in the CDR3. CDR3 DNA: TGCGCCAGCAGCCAAGATATTGGGAGCTCCTATAATTCACCCCTCCACTTT. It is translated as CASSQDIGSSYNSPLHF.

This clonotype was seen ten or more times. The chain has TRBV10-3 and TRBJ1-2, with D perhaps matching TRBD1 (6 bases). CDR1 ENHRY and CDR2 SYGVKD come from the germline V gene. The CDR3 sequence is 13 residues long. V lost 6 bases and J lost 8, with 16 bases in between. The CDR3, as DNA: TGTGCCATCAGGAGGGGGACCCGGGCCGGCTACACCTTC. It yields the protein CAIRRGTRAGYTF.

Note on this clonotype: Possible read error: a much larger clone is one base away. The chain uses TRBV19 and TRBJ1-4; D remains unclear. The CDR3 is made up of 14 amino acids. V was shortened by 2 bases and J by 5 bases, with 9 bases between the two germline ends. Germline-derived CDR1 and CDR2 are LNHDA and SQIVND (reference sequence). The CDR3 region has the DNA TGTGCCAGTAGTATATGGGAAGGAAATGAAAAACTGTTTTTT. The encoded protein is CASSIWEGNEKLFF.

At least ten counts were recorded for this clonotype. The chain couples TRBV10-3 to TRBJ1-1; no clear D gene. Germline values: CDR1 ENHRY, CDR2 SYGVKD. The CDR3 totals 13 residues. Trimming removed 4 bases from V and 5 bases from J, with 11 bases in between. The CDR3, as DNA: TGTGCCATCAGTGGAACCGGTGGGACTGAAGCTTTCTTT. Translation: CAISGTGGTEAFF.

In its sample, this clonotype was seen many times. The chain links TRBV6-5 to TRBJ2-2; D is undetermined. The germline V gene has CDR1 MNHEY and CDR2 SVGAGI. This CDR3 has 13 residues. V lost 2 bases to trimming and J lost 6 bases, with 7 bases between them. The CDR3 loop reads CASSYPQPGELFF. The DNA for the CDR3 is TGTGCCAGCAGTTACCCTCAACCCGGGGAGCTGTTTTTT.

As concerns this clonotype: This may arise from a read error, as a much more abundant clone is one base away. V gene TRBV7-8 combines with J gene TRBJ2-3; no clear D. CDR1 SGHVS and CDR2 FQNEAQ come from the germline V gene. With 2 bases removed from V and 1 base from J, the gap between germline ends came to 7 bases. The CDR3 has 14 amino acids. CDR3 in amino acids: CASSLIAGTDTQYF. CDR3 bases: TGTGCCAGCAGCTTAATCGCCGGCACAGATACGCAGTATTTT.